This TCR beta chain was recorded in a study of T cells after yellow fever vaccination. Overall study findings and caveats: Subsequent to the booster, the majority of primary-vaccination clones reappeared (around 95% CD4, more than 70% CD8). Highly abundant clonotypes carried over from the bulk population could end up in FACS-sorted repertoires as contaminants.

Germline V gene lookup returns CDR1 MGHRA and CDR2 YSYEKL. Trimming pared 0 bases from V and 6 bases from J, leaving 8 bases between. The CDR3 covers 13 residues. In TCRdb, the 5' RACE reads were re-called with MiXCR into one record per CDR3 protein. Among some 96,000 distinct CDR3 sequences listed, 8% to 10% were seen once. The genes are TRBV4-1 and TRBJ1-1; D not certain. The sequencing used CD8+ T cells not binding an NS4B(214-222) dextramer, sorted from PBMCs, collected about 2 weeks after the first yellow fever vaccination. This sequence was found in a man younger than 30 who received the YFV17D yellow fever vaccine. The CDR3 bases are TGCGCCAGCAGCCAAGATGGTTTCGCTGAAGCTTTCTTT. It yields the protein CASSQDGFAEAFF.